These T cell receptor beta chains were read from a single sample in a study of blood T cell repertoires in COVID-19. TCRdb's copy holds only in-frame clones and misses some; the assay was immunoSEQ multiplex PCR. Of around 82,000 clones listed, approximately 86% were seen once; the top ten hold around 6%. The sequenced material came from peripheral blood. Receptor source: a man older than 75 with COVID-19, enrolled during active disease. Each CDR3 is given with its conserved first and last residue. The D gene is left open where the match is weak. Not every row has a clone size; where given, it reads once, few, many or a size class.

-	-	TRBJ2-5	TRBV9	TGTGCCAGCAGCGTAGTCGGGGGACAGCAAGAGACCCAGTACTTC	CASSVVGGQQETQYF
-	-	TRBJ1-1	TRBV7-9	TGTGCCAGCAGCCCTACAACCCCGGGAGCTGAAGCTTTCTTT	CASSPTTPGAEAFF
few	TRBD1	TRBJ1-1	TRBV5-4	TGTGCCAGCAGCACTAGACAGGGGCCAGGGAACACTGAAGCTTTCTTT	CASSTRQGPGNTEAFF
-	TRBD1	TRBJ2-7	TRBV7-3	TGTGCCAGCAGCGCGGGACAGGGGAATTCCGAGCAGTACTTC	CASSAGQGNSEQYF
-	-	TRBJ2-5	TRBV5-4	TGTGCCAGCAGCTTGGTGACAGCCCAAGAGACCCAGTACTTC	CASSLVTAQETQYF
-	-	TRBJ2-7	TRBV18	TGTGCCAGCTCACCAAGGTGGGGGGTATGGGACGTCTCCTACGAGCAGTACTTC	CASSPRWGVWDVSYEQYF
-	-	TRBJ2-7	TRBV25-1	TGTGCCAGCAGTGATTCCAGGACAGCTTCCTACGAGCAGTACTTC	CASSDSRTASYEQYF
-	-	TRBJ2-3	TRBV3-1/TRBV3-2	TGTGCCAGCAGCCCACGACAGGTCACAGATACGCAGTATTTT	CASSPRQVTDTQYF
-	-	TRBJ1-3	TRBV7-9	TGTGCCAGCAGCGAGGCTGGTGGAAACACCATATATTTT	CASSEAGGNTIYF
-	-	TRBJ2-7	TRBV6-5	TGTGCCAGCAGTTCCTGGGACACATCCTACGAGCAGTACTTC	CASSSWDTSYEQYF
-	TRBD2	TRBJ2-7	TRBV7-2	TGTGCCAGCAGCCCGTCTAGCGGGGGGCACTACGAGCAGTACTTC	CASSPSSGGHYEQYF
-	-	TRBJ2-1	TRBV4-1	TGCGCCAGCAGCTTACGGGACAATGAGCAGTTCTTC	CASSLRDNEQFF
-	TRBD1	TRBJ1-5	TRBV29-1	TGCAGCTTTGACTCCGGGACAGGGGGCCCTCAGCCCCAGCATTTT	CSFDSGTGGPQPQHF
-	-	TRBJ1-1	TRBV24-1	TGTGCCACCAGTGATTTGCGGGATACTGAAGCTTTCTTT	CATSDLRDTEAFF
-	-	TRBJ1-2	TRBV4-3	TGCGCCAGCAGCCAAGACAGGGACACTGGCTACACCTTC	CASSQDRDTGYTF
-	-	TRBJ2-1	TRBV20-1	TGCAGTGCTAGTCATAATGAGCAGTTCTTC	CSASHNEQFF
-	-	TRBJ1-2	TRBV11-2	TGTGCCAGCAGCTTTCGGGGGGATGGCTACACCTTC	CASSFRGDGYTF
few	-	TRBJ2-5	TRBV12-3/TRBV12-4	TGTGCCAGCAGATGGGGCCCACAAGAGACCCAGTACTTC	CASRWGPQETQYF
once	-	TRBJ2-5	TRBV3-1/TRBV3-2	TGTGCCAGCAGCCGAGGAGGGGAGACCCAGTACTTC	CASSRGGETQYF
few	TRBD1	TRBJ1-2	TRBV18	TGTGCCAGCACGACAGGGTTTAACTATGGCTACACCTTC	CASTTGFNYGYTF
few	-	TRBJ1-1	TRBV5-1	TGCGCCAGCAGCTACCTTCTAGACAGGGAAGCTTTCTTT	CASSYLLDREAFF
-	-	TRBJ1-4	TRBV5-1	TGCGCCAGCAGCCTGAATGGGCCGAGGGAGCAAGGTGAAAAACTGTTTTTT	CASSLNGPREQGEKLFF
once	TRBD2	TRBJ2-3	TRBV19	TGTGCCAGTAGTACCGGGACTAGTCGAACGCAGTATTTT	CASSTGTSRTQYF
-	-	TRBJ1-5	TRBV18	TGTGCCAGCTCAACGAACAGGCAGAGCAATCAGCCCCAGCATTTT	CASSTNRQSNQPQHF
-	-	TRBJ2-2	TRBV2	TGTGCCAGCAAGCGAACGAACACCGGGGAGCTGTTTTTT	CASKRTNTGELFF
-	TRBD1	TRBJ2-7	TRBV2	TGTGCCAGCTCGGACAGGGGGCCTGGCGAGCAGTACTTC	CASSDRGPGEQYF
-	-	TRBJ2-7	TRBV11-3	TGTGCCAGCAGCTTAGGAGGGGCGGGGGACAACGAGCAGTACTTC	CASSLGGAGDNEQYF
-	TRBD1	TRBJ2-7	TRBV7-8	TGTGCCAGCAGCCTGGACAGGCCCCCCTACGAGCAGTACTTC	CASSLDRPPYEQYF
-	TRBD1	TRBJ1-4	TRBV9	TGTGCCAGCAGCGTAGGGGGACAGGGGAATGAAAAACTGTTTTTT	CASSVGGQGNEKLFF